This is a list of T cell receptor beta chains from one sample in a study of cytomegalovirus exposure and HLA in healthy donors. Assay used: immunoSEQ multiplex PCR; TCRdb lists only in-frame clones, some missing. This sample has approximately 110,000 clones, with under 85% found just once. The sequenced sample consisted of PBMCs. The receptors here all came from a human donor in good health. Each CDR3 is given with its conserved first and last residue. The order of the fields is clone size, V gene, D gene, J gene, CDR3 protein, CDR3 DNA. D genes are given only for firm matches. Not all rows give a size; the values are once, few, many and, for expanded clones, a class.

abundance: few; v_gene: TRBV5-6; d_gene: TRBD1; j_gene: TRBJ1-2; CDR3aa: CASSPGTGLGYGYTF; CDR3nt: TGTGCCAGCAGTCCCGGGACAGGGCTTGGCTATGGCTACACCTTC
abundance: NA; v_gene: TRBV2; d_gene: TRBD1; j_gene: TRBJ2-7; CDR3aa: CASSQDRASEQYF; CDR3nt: TGTGCCAGCAGCCAGGACAGGGCCTCCGAGCAGTACTTC
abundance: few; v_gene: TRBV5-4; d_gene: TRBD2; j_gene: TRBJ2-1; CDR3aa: CASSLDPGGNEQFF; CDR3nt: TGTGCCAGCAGCTTGGACCCGGGGGGTAATGAGCAGTTCTTC
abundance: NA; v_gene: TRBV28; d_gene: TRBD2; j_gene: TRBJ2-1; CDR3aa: CASSFSGRNNNEQFF; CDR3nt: TGTGCCAGCAGTTTCAGCGGGAGGAACAACAATGAGCAGTTCTTC
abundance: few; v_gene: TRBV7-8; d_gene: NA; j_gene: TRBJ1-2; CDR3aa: CASSPPDSHYGYTF; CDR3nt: TGTGCCAGCAGCCCCCCGGACAGTCACTATGGCTACACCTTC
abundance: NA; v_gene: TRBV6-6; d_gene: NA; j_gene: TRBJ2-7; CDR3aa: CASSYSMGGPTYEQYF; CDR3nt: TGTGCCAGCAGTTACTCGATGGGTGGGCCGACCTACGAGCAGTACTTC
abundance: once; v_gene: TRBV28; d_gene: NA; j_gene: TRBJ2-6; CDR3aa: CASSPFSIEGANVLTF; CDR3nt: TGTGCCAGCAGCCCCTTCTCCATCGAGGGGGCCAACGTCCTGACTTTC
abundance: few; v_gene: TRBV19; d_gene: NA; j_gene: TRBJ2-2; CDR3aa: CASSMPNGGNAGELFF; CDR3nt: TGTGCCAGTAGTATGCCCAACGGGGGTAACGCCGGGGAGCTGTTTTTT
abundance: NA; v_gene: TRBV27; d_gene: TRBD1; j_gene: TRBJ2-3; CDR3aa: CASSPTGGATDTQYF; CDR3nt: TGTGCCAGCAGCCCGACAGGGGGGGCCACAGATACGCAGTATTTT
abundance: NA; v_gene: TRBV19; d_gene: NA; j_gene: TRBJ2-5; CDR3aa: CASSISGGGSQETQYF; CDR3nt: TGTGCCAGTAGTATAAGTGGAGGAGGTTCCCAAGAGACCCAGTACTTC
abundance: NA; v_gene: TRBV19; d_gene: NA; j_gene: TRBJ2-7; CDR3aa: CASSIDHAIGAYEQYF; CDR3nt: TGTGCCAGTAGTATAGATCACGCGATCGGAGCCTACGAGCAGTACTTC
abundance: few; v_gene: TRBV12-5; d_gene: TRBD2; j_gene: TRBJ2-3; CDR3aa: CASGLGTSADTQYF; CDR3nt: TGTGCTAGTGGTTTGGGGACTAGCGCCGATACGCAGTATTTT
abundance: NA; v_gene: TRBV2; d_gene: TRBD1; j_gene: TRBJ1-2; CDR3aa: CASSRDSYGYTF; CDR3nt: TGTGCCAGCAGTCGGGACAGCTATGGCTACACCTTC
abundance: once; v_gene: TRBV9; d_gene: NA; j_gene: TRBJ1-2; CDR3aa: CASSRGLYDYTF; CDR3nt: TGTGCCAGCAGCCGCGGCCTATATGACTACACCTTC
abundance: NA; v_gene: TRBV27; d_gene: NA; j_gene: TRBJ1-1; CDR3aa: CASSSLTGSRTEAFF; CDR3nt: TGTGCCAGCAGTTCACTAACGGGGTCACGCACTGAAGCTTTCTTT
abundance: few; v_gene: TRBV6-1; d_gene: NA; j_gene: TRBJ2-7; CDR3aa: CASSATRQGSEQYF; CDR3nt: TGTGCCAGCAGTGCCACCAGGCAGGGTAGCGAGCAGTACTTC
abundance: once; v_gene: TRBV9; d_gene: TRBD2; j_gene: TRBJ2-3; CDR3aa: CASSVGTSGRTSTDTQYF; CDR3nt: TGTGCCAGCAGCGTTGGGACTAGCGGGAGGACTTCCACAGATACGCAGTATTTT
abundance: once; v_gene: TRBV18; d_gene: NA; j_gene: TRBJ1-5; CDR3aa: CASSPGQPEGQPQHF; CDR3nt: TGTGCCAGCTCACCTGGGCAACCGGAGGGTCAGCCCCAGCATTTT
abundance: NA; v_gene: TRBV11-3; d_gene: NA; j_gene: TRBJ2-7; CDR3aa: CASSLGGTGEQYF; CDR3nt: TGTGCCAGCAGCTTAGGGGGCACAGGCGAGCAGTACTTC
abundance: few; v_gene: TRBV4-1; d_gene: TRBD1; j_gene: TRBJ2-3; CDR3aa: CASSLQGAYTDTQYF; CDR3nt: TGCGCCAGCAGCCTACAGGGGGCTTACACAGATACGCAGTATTTT
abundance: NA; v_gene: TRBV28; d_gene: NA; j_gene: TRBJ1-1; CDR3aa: CASSIPGGGKGEAFF; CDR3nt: TGTGCCAGCAGTATCCCGGGAGGAGGCAAAGGGGAAGCTTTCTTT
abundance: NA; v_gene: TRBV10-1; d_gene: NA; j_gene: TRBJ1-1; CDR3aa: CASSGSGPGDTEAFF; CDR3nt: TGCGCCAGCAGTGGGTCAGGACCGGGGGACACTGAAGCTTTCTTT
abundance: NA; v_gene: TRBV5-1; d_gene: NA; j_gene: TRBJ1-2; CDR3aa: CASSLNSMDYGYTF; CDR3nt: TGCGCCAGCAGCTTAAACAGCATGGACTATGGCTACACCTTC
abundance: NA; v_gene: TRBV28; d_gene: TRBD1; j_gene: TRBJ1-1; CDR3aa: CASSSPPAGGNTEAFF; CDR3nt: TGTGCCAGCAGTTCCCCACCAGCAGGGGGGAATACTGAAGCTTTCTTT
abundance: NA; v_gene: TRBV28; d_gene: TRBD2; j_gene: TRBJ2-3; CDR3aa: CASSFGGRADGADTQYF; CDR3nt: TGTGCCAGCAGTTTCGGTGGGAGGGCCGATGGGGCAGATACGCAGTATTTT
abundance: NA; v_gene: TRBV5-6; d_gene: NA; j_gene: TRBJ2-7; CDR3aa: CASSLGGNSYEQYF; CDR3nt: TGTGCCAGCAGCTTGGGCGGGAACTCCTACGAGCAGTACTTC